The clone carrying this T cell receptor (beta chain) was counted a single time. The data were taken from a study of CD8 T cells in Susac syndrome. The overall study: Patients with Susac syndrome were therapy-naive, on corticosteroids, or on intravenous immunoglobulin alone at blood draw.

Trimming shortened V by 5 bases and J by 0 bases, and 14 bases separated the two germline ends. CDR1 and CDR2 (germline): DFQATT, SNEGSKA (reference sequence). The CDR3 has 14 residues. With random hexamers, roughly 0.45 to 1 ug RNA was reverse transcribed. A multiplex approach, immunoSEQ multiplex PCR, amplified TCR beta CDR3 across 54 Vbeta and 13 Jbeta. TCRdb used MiXCR to reprocess the immunoSEQ multiplex PCR reads, holding one entry per CDR3 protein. The data contain 150,000 or so distinct CDR3 sequences, 95% of them seen just once; the ten biggest clones take up roughly 0.14%. The receptor's source is a human donor with Susac syndrome. The rearrangement uses TRBV20-1 and TRBJ2-7; D ambiguous. The sequenced sample was CD4+ T cells from PBMCs. CDR3 in DNA: TGCAGTGCTTCAACCGACACCCTCTCCTACGAGCAGTACTTC. It codes for CSASTDTLSYEQYF.